This T cell receptor (beta chain) was retrieved from a study of CD8 T cells in Susac syndrome. An input of about 0.5 to 1 ug of RNA was subjected to reverse transcription using random hexamers. TCRdb itself ran the immunoSEQ multiplex PCR reads through MiXCR, one entry per CDR3 protein. Counted here are about 71,000 distinct CDR3 sequences, under 96% occurring once; the ten biggest clones make up approximately 0.1%. Looked up from germline, CDR1 is MGHRA and CDR2 is YSYEKL. There are 14 residues in the CDR3. Germline trimming cut 1 base from V and 3 bases from J; bases unmatched to any gene: 1. Negative isolation was applied to CD8+ and CD4+ T cells, and FACS enrichment was applied to TEMRA cells.

The V call is TRBV4-1, the J call TRBJ2-7; 9 bases are shared with TRBD1. Sequencing input: CD4+ T cells from PBMCs. The TCR was taken from a human donor with multiple sclerosis. The CDR3 DNA sequence: TGCGCCAGCAGCCAAGGGGACAGGGACTACGAGCAGTACTTC. Its protein is CASSQGDRDYEQYF.